Shown below are 26 T cell receptor beta chains from a single sample sequenced in a study of chemoradiotherapy in HPV16-positive cancers. Profiled with immunoSEQ multiplex PCR; TCRdb holds only in-frame clones, not every one. This sample yields some 20,000 clones, of which roughly 82% are seen a single time; around 3.8% belongs to the top ten. Material: blood, obtained from a patient who underwent chemoradiotherapy. The receptors shown here come from a human donor with HPV-associated anogenital cancer.

This chain connects TRBV19 to TRBJ1-4; D possibly corresponds to TRBD1 (6 bases). Germline V gives CDR1 LNHDA, CDR2 SQIVND (reference sequence). The CDR3 is 13 residues long. Trimming left V 3 bases short and J 7 bases short, with 9 bases between. The CDR3 here is CASSIQGIEKLFF. CDR3 nucleotides: TGTGCCAGTAGTATCCAGGGGATTGAAAAACTGTTTTTT.

The J gene is TRBJ2-5, the V gene TRBV18; D gene unclear. The germline V gene has CDR1 KGHSH and CDR2 LQKENI. V dropped 5 bases and J dropped 1 base, with 5 bases sitting between them. The CDR3 is 12 residues long. This CDR3 is CASSASQETQYF. CDR3 nucleotides: TGTGCCAGCTCAGCCAGCCAAGAGACCCAGTACTTC. The whole variable domain, filled in from reference TRBV18 and TRBJ2-5, reads NAGVMQNPRHLVRRRGQEARLRCSPMKGHSHVYWYRQLPEEGLKFMVYLQKENIIDESGMPKERFSAEFPKEGPSILRIQQVVRGDSAAYFCASSASQETQYFGPGTRLLVL.

V usage is TRBV5-6 and J usage is TRBJ2-1; 8 nucleotides align to TRBD2. The CDR3 is made up of 15 amino acids. The junction had 11 bases not matched to a gene; V was cut back by 4 bases and J by 8 bases. Germline CDR1 and CDR2: SGHDT and YYEEEE. CDR3: CASSKSSGPTYEQFF. CDR3 coding DNA: TGTGCCAGCAGCAAATCTAGCGGGCCTACCTATGAGCAGTTCTTC.

This chain uses TRBV28 with TRBJ1-5; D gene unclear. The CDR3 consists of 15 residues. The germline V and J ends were trimmed by 5 bases and 0 bases, with 11 bases remaining between them. Germline CDR1 and CDR2: MDHEN and SYDVKM. The CDR3 reads CASSPLRGSNQPQHF. CDR3 coding DNA: TGTGCCAGCAGTCCGTTGCGCGGTAGCAATCAGCCCCAGCATTTT.

This clone has more than one count but fewer than ten. The gene calls are TRBV5-6 and TRBJ1-1; D unclear. Germline CDR1 is SGHDT and CDR2 is YYEEEE. There are 14 residues in the CDR3. Trimming pared 3 bases from V and 1 base from J, leaving 10 bases between. DNA of the CDR3: TGTGCCAGCAGCTCATCCGGGAAGAACACTGAAGCTTTCTTT. This encodes CASSSSGKNTEAFF.

Relative to its sample, this clone is medium-sized. This chain links TRBV6-5 with TRBJ1-1; D is uncertain. In germline, CDR1 is MNHEY, CDR2 SVGAGI. V lost 6 bases, J lost 5 bases, and 10 bases lay in between. This CDR3 comprises 12 residues. In DNA form, the CDR3 reads TGTGCCAGCAGGGAGAGGAGTACTGAAGCTTTCTTT. It yields the protein CASRERSTEAFF.

The rearrangement joins TRBV6-1 to TRBJ1-5; TRBD1 is a possible D gene (6 bases). Germline V gene lookup returns CDR1 MNHNS and CDR2 SASEGT. The CDR3 runs 13 residues. Trimming shortened V by 8 bases and J by 3 bases, and 11 bases separated the two germline ends. The CDR3 reads CASCWDTNQPQHF. The CDR3 bases are TGTGCCAGCTGCTGGGACACCAATCAGCCCCAGCATTTT.

The gene calls are TRBV7-2 and TRBJ1-5; TRBD1 aligns across 8 bases. Trimming removed 4 bases from V and 5 bases from J; junction bases left unmatched: 7. The CDR3 covers 15 residues. CDR1 is SGHTA, CDR2 FQGNSA, per germline. In DNA form, the CDR3 reads TGTGCCAGCAGCTCGGCAGGGGGCACGGATCAGCCCCAGCATTTT. It specifies CASSSAGGTDQPQHF.

The chain is built from TRBV5-1 and TRBJ2-6; D gene ambiguous. Trimming pared 4 bases from V and 0 bases from J, leaving 8 bases between. The CDR3 covers 15 residues. Looked up from germline, CDR1 is SGHRS and CDR2 is YFSETQ. Written as DNA, the CDR3 is TGCGCCAGCAGCCCCGTCGGCTCTGGGGCCAACGTCCTGACTTTC. This encodes CASSPVGSGANVLTF.

The V and J genes are TRBV7-9 and TRBJ2-1; D gene uncertain. Germline CDR1 and CDR2: SEHNR and FQNEAQ (reference sequence). This CDR3 is 12 amino acids long. Trimming pared 1 base from V and 9 bases from J, leaving 7 bases between. CDR3 DNA sequence: TGTGCCAGCAGCTTAGGGGGTGGTGAGCAGTTCTTC. As protein: CASSLGGGEQFF. Filled out from reference TRBV7-9 and TRBJ2-1, the complete variable domain reads DTGVSQNPRHKITKRGQNVTFRCDPISEHNRLYWYRQTLGQGPEFLTYFQNEAQLEKSRLLSDRFSAERPKGSFSTLEIQRTEQGDSAMYLCASSLGGGEQFFGPGTRLTVL.

This clone is labeled as medium-sized. The rearrangement links TRBV4-3 to TRBJ2-7; tentatively, D is TRBD2 (7 bases). Trimming left V 1 base short and J 4 bases short, with 20 bases between. The germline V gene has CDR1 LGHNA and CDR2 YSLEER. The CDR3 runs 17 residues. The CDR3 nucleotides are TGCGCCAGCAGCCAAGGTCTTTCGGGGGGCTACCAATACGAGCAGTACTTC. This sequence encodes CASSQGLSGGYQYEQYF.

This CDR3 reads CASTRLRTGRGYEQYF. The CDR3 bases are TGTGCCAGCACCCGACTCCGGACAGGTAGGGGATACGAGCAGTACTTC. The chain employs TRBV27 and TRBJ2-7, with TRBD1 matching 7 bases. From germline, CDR1 is MNHEY and CDR2 SMNVEV (reference sequence). This CDR3 has 16 amino acids. J gave up 4 bases and V 7 bases, and 16 bases lay outside the gene matches.

This rearrangement joins TRBV11-2 to TRBJ1-4; D call uncertain. CDR3 length equals 12 residues. Trimming removed 1 base at V and 6 bases at J, with 3 bases between. Germline CDR1 SGHAT, CDR2 FQNNGV. The CDR3 reads CASSLVDEKLFF. The CDR3 nucleotides read TGTGCCAGCAGCTTAGTAGATGAAAAACTGTTTTTT.

CDR3 nucleotides: TGCGCCAGCAGCCAAGATTTACAGTCCTATAATTCACCCCTCCACTTT. Protein sequence: CASSQDLQSYNSPLHF. V gene TRBV4-3 combines with J gene TRBJ1-6; D is unclear. CDR3 length: 16 amino acids. Trimming pared 0 bases from V and 1 base from J, leaving 7 bases between. The germline V gene has CDR1 LGHNA and CDR2 YSLEER.

This clone was seen a single time. The V and J genes are TRBV7-3 and TRBJ2-5; TRBD2 aligns across 9 bases. The V and J ends lost 4 bases and 5 bases, in that order; junction bases with no gene match: 8. CDR1 is SGHTA, CDR2 FQGTGA, per germline. The CDR3 has 15 amino acids. The CDR3, as DNA: TGTGCCAGCAGCTACCGCGGGGGGGCCGAGGAGACCCAGTACTTC. Translation gives CASSYRGGAEETQYF.

This chain connects TRBV21-1 to TRBJ1-5; TRBD1 reflects the table's D call only, with no check against the DNA. TRBV21-1 is flagged as a pseudogene. The CDR3 extends over 16 amino acids. CDR3 amino acids: CASSKLGRRLYQPQHF. Written as DNA, the CDR3 is TGTGCCAGCAGCAAGTTGGGCCGACGTCTCTATCAGCCCCAGCATTTT.

This chain uses TRBV7-8 with TRBJ2-7; 9 nucleotides match TRBD1. The CDR3 spans 15 residues. Germline CDR1 is SGHVS and CDR2 is FQNEAQ. Unmatched junction bases numbered 10, after V lost 5 bases and J lost 5 bases. The CDR3 DNA reads TGTGCCAGCAGCCCGCTCAGGGGACAGGGAGACGAGCAGTACTTC. It specifies CASSPLRGQGDEQYF. The variable domain in full, with the rest retrieved from reference TRBV7-8 and TRBJ2-7, is GAGVSQSPRYKVAKRGQDVALRCDPISGHVSLFWYQQALGQGPEFLTYFQNEAQLDKSGLPSDRFFAERPEGSVSTLKIQRTQQEDSAVYLCASSPLRGQGDEQYFGPGTRLTVT.

This chain links TRBV28 with TRBJ1-4, with D possibly TRBD1 on 6 matching bases. V was shortened by 5 bases and J by 3 bases, with 16 bases between the two germline ends. CDR1 is MDHEN and CDR2 is SYDVKM in the germline V gene. This CDR3 has 16 amino acids. CDR3 in DNA: TGTGCCAGCAGTGGGGCCCGGGGGGCGTCTAATGAAAAACTGTTTTTT. As protein: CASSGARGASNEKLFF.

This chain joins TRBV7-2 and TRBJ2-5; possibly TRBD2 for D (6 bases). There are 11 residues in the CDR3. Trimming removed 8 bases from V and 5 bases from J, with 9 bases in between. The germline gives CDR1 SGHTA, CDR2 FQGNSA. The CDR3 coding sequence is TGTGCCAGCGGCCGGGGGGAGACCCAGTACTTC. Translation gives CASGRGETQYF. Full variable domain (missing parts from reference TRBV7-2 and TRBJ2-5): GAGVSQSPSNKVTEKGKDVELRCDPISGHTALYWYRQSLGQGLEFLIYFQGNSAPDKSGLPSDRFSAERTGGSVSTLTIQRTQQEDSAVYLCASGRGETQYFGPGTRLLVL.

The chain links TRBV28 to TRBJ1-3; D remains unclear. Trimming pared 6 bases from V and 0 bases from J, leaving 3 bases between. The length of the CDR3 is 12 residues. The V gene's germline CDR1 is MDHEN and CDR2 SYDVKM. The CDR3 is CASRGSGNTIYF. The CDR3 nucleotides are TGTGCCAGCAGGGGCTCTGGAAACACCATATATTTT.

The chain recombines TRBV5-1 with TRBJ2-1, with a weak D call TRBD2 (5 bases). The V end was cut by 2 bases, the J end by 0 bases, with 6 bases between. This CDR3 is built from 14 residues. The V gene's germline CDR1 is SGHRS and CDR2 YFSETQ. The DNA of the CDR3 is TGCGCCAGCAGCTTCGAGGGCTCCTACAATGAGCAGTTCTTC. It yields the protein CASSFEGSYNEQFF. The variable domain in full, with the rest retrieved from reference TRBV5-1 and TRBJ2-1, is KAGVTQTPRYLIKTRGQQVTLSCSPISGHRSVSWYQQTPGQGLQFLFEYFSETQRNKGNFPGRFSGRQFSNSRSEMNVSTLELGDSALYLCASSFEGSYNEQFFGPGTRLTVL.

Only a few counts were recorded for this clone. V and J are TRBV29-1 and TRBJ2-5; 9 bases align to TRBD1. V was clipped by 6 bases and J by 9 bases; unmatched bases: 2. This CDR3 is built from 10 residues. CDR1 is SQVTM and CDR2 is ANQGSEA in the germline V gene. In nucleotides, the CDR3 is TGCAGCGTGGGGGACAGGGCCCAGTACTTC. It codes for CSVGDRAQYF.

V gene TRBV9 combines with J gene TRBJ2-7, with D perhaps TRBD2 (7 bases). Germline V gene lookup returns CDR1 SGDLS and CDR2 YYNGEE. This CDR3 region has 14 residues. Between the trimmed V and J ends, which lost 3 bases and 3 bases, there was a span of 13 bases. CDR3 sequence: CASSEGGTGYEQYF. CDR3 DNA sequence: TGTGCCAGCAGCGAGGGGGGGACCGGCTACGAGCAGTACTTC.

This chain joins TRBV5-5 and TRBJ2-2, with 12 bases fitting TRBD2. V lost 4 bases and J lost 7; bases outside the gene matches: 11. Germline V gives CDR1 SGHKS, CDR2 YYEKEE (reference sequence). CDR3 length: 17 amino acids. The CDR3 region has the DNA TGTGCCAGCAGCATAGGACTAGCGGGGAGCTGGAGCGGGGAGCTGTTTTTT. It codes for CASSIGLAGSWSGELFF.

The rearrangement joins TRBV5-1 to TRBJ2-7; D remains unclear. The CDR3 covers 13 residues. CDR1 SGHRS and CDR2 YFSETQ come from the germline V gene. Trimming stripped 0 bases from V and 7 bases from J, with 11 bases between. The CDR3 bases are TGCGCCAGCAGCTTGGGACAAAGGGCAGAGCAGTACTTC. Amino acid sequence: CASSLGQRAEQYF. The variable domain in full, completed from reference TRBV5-1 and TRBJ2-7, reads KAGVTQTPRYLIKTRGQQVTLSCSPISGHRSVSWYQQTPGQGLQFLFEYFSETQRNKGNFPGRFSGRQFSNSRSEMNVSTLELGDSALYLCASSLGQRAEQYFGPGTRLTVT.

The rearrangement links TRBV11-2 to TRBJ2-4, with no clear D. The V gene lost 1 base and the J gene lost 4 bases, with 2 bases spanning the gap. The germline V gene encodes CDR1 SGHAT and CDR2 FQNNGV. The CDR3 covers 12 residues. CDR3 residues: CASSLGKNIQYF. The CDR3, as DNA: TGTGCCAGCAGCTTAGGTAAAAACATTCAGTACTTC.